A selection of T cell receptor beta chains follows, all from one sample in a study of shared clonotypes between healthy human individuals. TCRdb's table, derived via immunoSEQ multiplex PCR, lists solely in-frame clones and lacks some. This sample yields approximately 2.3 million clones, of which 80% to 95% are seen a single time; 0.3% to 0.4% belongs to the top ten. Material for sequencing was naive CD4+ T cells from PBMCs. The receptors here all came from a man aged 18 to 35 in good health. Some clones in this sample may be carry-over from other donors' samples. CDR3s include the opening cysteine and the closing phenylalanine or tryptophan. A D gene is named only where the DNA matches it firmly. Clone sizes are given selectively: once, few, many, or a class where the clone is expanded.

v_gene	d_gene	j_gene	abundance	CDR3aa	CDR3nt
TRBV19	TRBD1	TRBJ2-4	NA	CASSIRTGDRGKNIQYF	TGTGCCAGTAGTATCAGGACAGGGGACAGGGGGAAAAACATTCAGTACTTC
TRBV4-2	NA	TRBJ1-4	NA	CASSQEGGLVNEKLFF	TGTGCCAGCAGCCAAGAGGGAGGCCTGGTCAATGAAAAACTGTTTTTT
TRBV18	NA	TRBJ2-3	NA	CASSPGLLETQYF	TGTGCCAGCTCACCAGGGCTTTTGGAAACGCAGTATTTT
TRBV7-8	NA	TRBJ2-7	NA	CASTYGGAPHEQYF	TGTGCCAGCACCTATGGCGGGGCTCCCCACGAGCAGTACTTC
TRBV28	TRBD2	TRBJ2-7	NA	CASSTTSAEQYF	TGTGCCAGCAGTACGACTAGCGCCGAGCAGTACTTC
TRBV13	TRBD1	TRBJ1-2	NA	CASSLRTGRNGYTF	TGTGCCAGCAGCTTACGGACAGGGAGGAATGGCTACACCTTC
TRBV21-1	NA	TRBJ2-3	NA	CASSKKGTSGSTDTQYF	TGTGCCAGCAGCAAAAAGGGGACTAGCGGTAGCACAGATACGCAGTATTTT
TRBV29-1	NA	TRBJ2-1	NA	CSVERGRALNEQFF	TGCAGCGTTGAACGGGGCAGGGCTTTGAATGAGCAGTTCTTC
TRBV2	NA	TRBJ2-1	NA	CASSDRESSYNEQFF	TGTGCCAGCAGTGACAGGGAGAGCTCCTACAATGAGCAGTTCTTC
TRBV11-3	NA	TRBJ1-1	NA	CASSLGGSGNTEAFF	TGTGCCAGCAGCTTAGGGGGTTCGGGGAACACTGAAGCTTTCTTT
TRBV5-4	NA	TRBJ2-5	NA	CASSSPSWGKETQYF	TGTGCCAGCAGCTCCCCTAGCTGGGGTAAAGAGACCCAGTACTTC
TRBV4-3	NA	TRBJ2-7	NA	CASSQLGREQYF	TGCGCCAGCAGCCAGCTTGGTCGCGAGCAGTACTTC
TRBV19	TRBD2	TRBJ2-1	NA	CASSIRTSGSSNEQFF	TGTGCCAGTAGTATCAGAACTAGCGGGAGTAGTAATGAGCAGTTCTTC
TRBV9	NA	TRBJ2-3	NA	CASSSWFGSADTQYF	TGTGCCAGCAGCTCATGGTTCGGGAGCGCAGATACGCAGTATTTT
TRBV7-6	NA	TRBJ1-1	NA	CASSLDSASTEAFF	TGTGCCAGCAGCTTGGACTCTGCGAGCACTGAAGCTTTCTTT
TRBV19	NA	TRBJ1-4	NA	CASSINGATNEKLFF	TGTGCCAGTAGTATAAACGGTGCAACTAATGAAAAACTGTTTTTT
TRBV27	TRBD2	TRBJ2-7	NA	CASSRLAAVYEQYF	TGTGCCAGCAGCAGACTAGCAGCCGTCTACGAGCAGTACTTC
TRBV5-1	TRBD1	TRBJ2-5	NA	CASSLEATGTVETQYF	TGCGCCAGCAGCCTGGAGGCGACAGGGACCGTGGAGACCCAGTACTTC
TRBV19	TRBD2	TRBJ2-2	NA	CASRTRELAGAAGELFF	TGTGCCAGTAGGACAAGGGAACTAGCGGGAGCGGCCGGGGAGCTGTTTTTT
TRBV19	NA	TRBJ1-5	NA	CASSITGGNQPQHF	TGTGCCAGTAGTATAACAGGAGGCAATCAGCCCCAGCATTTT
TRBV5-1	TRBD1	TRBJ2-1	NA	CASSQRDRNEQFF	TGCGCCAGCAGCCAAAGGGACAGGAATGAGCAGTTCTTC
TRBV7-8	NA	TRBJ2-3	NA	CASSLGAFTDTQYF	TGTGCCAGCAGCTTAGGCGCCTTCACAGATACGCAGTATTTT
TRBV6-5	NA	TRBJ1-2	NA	CASAGTNYGYTF	TGTGCCAGCGCCGGGACAAACTATGGCTACACCTTC
TRBV5-1	TRBD1	TRBJ1-4	NA	CASSGNPGGFEKLFF	TGCGCCAGCTCGGGAAATCCAGGGGGTTTTGAAAAACTGTTTTTT
TRBV7-6	NA	TRBJ2-1	NA	CASSLRVGPFGEQFF	TGTGCCAGCAGCTTGAGAGTAGGGCCATTCGGTGAGCAGTTCTTC
TRBV7-8	NA	TRBJ2-3	NA	CASSLNGRVQADTQYF	TGTGCCAGCAGCTTAAACGGGCGGGTCCAGGCAGATACGCAGTATTTT
TRBV7-9	NA	TRBJ2-7	NA	CASSLGTGYEQYF	TGTGCCAGCAGCTTAGGGACGGGCTACGAGCAGTACTTC
TRBV10-3	NA	TRBJ2-1	NA	CATQPQGSPNNEQFF	TGTGCCACCCAGCCTCAGGGCTCTCCAAACAATGAGCAGTTCTTC
TRBV10-2	NA	TRBJ1-5	NA	CASSEDRNQPQHF	TGCGCCAGCAGTGAGGACAGAAATCAGCCCCAGCATTTT
TRBV2	TRBD2	TRBJ2-7	NA	CASRTPGGSYEQYF	TGTGCCAGCAGAACCCCCGGGGGGTCCTACGAGCAGTACTTC
TRBV18	NA	TRBJ2-3	NA	CASSPGGDTQYF	TGTGCCAGCTCACCGGGTGGAGATACGCAGTATTTT
TRBV5-1	TRBD2	TRBJ2-5	NA	CASSNSGSSQETQYF	TGCGCCAGCAGCAATAGCGGGAGCAGCCAAGAGACCCAGTACTTC
TRBV19	NA	TRBJ1-3	NA	CASSIDGRFSGNTIYF	TGTGCCAGTAGTATAGACGGCAGATTTTCTGGAAACACCATATATTTT
TRBV5-4	NA	TRBJ2-7	NA	CASSFPGYEQYF	TGTGCCAGCAGCTTCCCAGGGTACGAGCAGTACTTC
TRBV10-2	TRBD2	TRBJ2-5	NA	CASSEIRGLAGGPWETQYF	TGCGCCAGCAGTGAGATTAGGGGACTAGCGGGAGGGCCATGGGAGACCCAGTACTTC
TRBV28	NA	TRBJ2-7	NA	CASRTHDGSSYEQYF	TGTGCCAGCCGTACTCATGACGGGAGCTCCTACGAGCAGTACTTC
TRBV30	TRBD1	TRBJ1-5	once	CAWSRGQEPYQPQHF	TGTGCCTGGAGCCGGGGACAGGAGCCTTATCAGCCCCAGCATTTT
TRBV28	NA	TRBJ2-2	NA	CASSFFQRANTGELFF	TGTGCCAGCAGTTTCTTCCAGCGTGCGAACACCGGGGAGCTGTTTTTT
TRBV2	TRBD1	TRBJ1-5	NA	CASSHEQGFQPQHF	TGTGCCAGCAGTCACGAACAGGGGTTTCAGCCCCAGCATTTT
TRBV30	NA	TRBJ2-7	NA	CAWSSVQGGEQYF	TGTGCCTGGAGTTCGGTTCAGGGCGGCGAGCAGTACTTC
TRBV18	NA	TRBJ2-7	once	CASSPQTYEQYF	TGTGCCAGCTCACCCCAAACCTACGAGCAGTACTTC